Below are 21 T cell receptor beta chains sequenced from a single sample in a study of post-analysis software for immune sequencing data. Findings and caveats of the study: In patients, TRBV5-6, TRBV5-1 and TRBV20-1 belonged to roughly five TRBV segments found more frequently than in controls.

Researchers reported that TCR beta cDNA libraries carried unique molecular identifiers. TCRdb ran MiXCR on the PCR reads and lists one entry per CDR3 protein. The repertoire holds about 540,000 distinct CDR3 sequences, with around 36% as singletons. Their target antigens are unknown. Sequenced: blood. All receptors derive from a girl between 2 and 17 years old with multiple sclerosis.

This sequence joins TRBV11-1 and TRBJ2-7; D is perhaps TRBD2 (7 bases). With 6 bases removed from V and 3 bases from J, the gap between germline ends came to 12 bases. Germline CDR1 reads SGHAT; CDR2 reads FQDESV (reference sequence). CDR3 length: 13 residues. CDR3 bases: TGTGCCAGCAGTGGGGGGGCGAACTACGAGCAGTACTTC. This gives the protein CASSGGANYEQYF. Variable domain in full (rest from reference TRBV11-1 and TRBJ2-7): EAEVAQSPRYKITEKSQAVAFWCDPISGHATLYWYRQILGQGPELLVQFQDESVVDDSQLPKDRFSAERLKGVDSTLKIQPAELGDSAMYLCASSGGANYEQYFGPGTRLTVT.

This clonotype has just a few counts. The chain employs TRBV7-9 and TRBJ2-7; TRBD2 matches at 14 bases. Losses at the gene ends were 5 bases for V and 0 bases for J; bases not matched to a gene: 9. This CDR3 is 18 amino acids long. Germline V lookup: CDR1 SEHNR, CDR2 FQNEAQ (reference sequence). Here the CDR3 reads CASSQGTSGGLRSYEQYF. CDR3 DNA: TGTGCCAGCAGCCAAGGGACTAGCGGGGGCCTTCGCTCCTACGAGCAGTACTTC.

Notes on this clonotype: An end of the junction does not agree with germline; a read error may underlie this. CDR3 sequence reads: CTSSQWTKNIQYF. The CDR3 coding sequence is TGTACCAGCAGCCAATGGACCAAAAACATTCAGTACTTC. The chain combines TRBV14 with TRBJ2-4; D not certain. The CDR3 totals 13 residues. Germline V gives CDR1 SGHDN, CDR2 FVKESK.

V usage is TRBV12-3 or TRBV12-4 and J usage is TRBJ1-6; no definite D call. Trimming cost V 3 bases and J 10 bases, with 10 bases left between them. The CDR3 extends over 13 amino acids. The CDR3 spells CASSLETRSPLHF. The CDR3 nucleotides read TGTGCCAGCAGTTTGGAGACCAGGTCACCCCTCCACTTT.

J is TRBJ2-1 and V is TRBV20-1; the D call may be TRBD1 or TRBD2 (5 bases each). Near its end, the DNA agrees better with TRBJ2-7, so the J call may be wrong. The germline V gene has CDR1 DFQATT and CDR2 SNEGSKA (reference sequence). This CDR3 has 15 residues. The CDR3 DNA is TGCAGTGCTAGGGACCCCGGGACGAACAGTTGCGAGCAGTACTTC. This sequence encodes CSARDPGTNSCEQYF.

This clonotype was picked up one time. The V and J genes are TRBV7-3 and TRBJ2-7; 8 bases are shared with TRBD2. Unmatched junction bases numbered 17, after V lost 5 bases and J lost 2 bases. The V gene's germline CDR1 is SGHTA and CDR2 FQGTGA. The CDR3 totals 18 residues. CDR3 sequence reads: CASSLGPQRPGLAYEQYF. The CDR3 DNA sequence: TGTGCCAGCAGCCTAGGCCCCCAAAGGCCGGGACTAGCCTACGAGCAGTACTTC.

V usage is TRBV5-5 and J usage is TRBJ2-7; D is perhaps TRBD2 (6 bases). CDR3 length: 17 residues. V was clipped by 0 bases and J by 3 bases, with 19 bases between them. Per germline, CDR1 SGHKS and CDR2 YYEKEE (reference sequence). The CDR3 coding sequence is TGTGCCAGCAGCTTGGATCCCGCGGGGTGGGGGGACTACGAGCAGTACTTC. This sequence encodes CASSLDPAGWGDYEQYF.

The chain recombines TRBV5-1 with TRBJ2-3; D unclear. The CDR3 sequence is 11 residues long. Germline CDR1 SGHRS, CDR2 YFSETQ. The germline V and J ends were trimmed by 5 bases and 3 bases, with 4 bases remaining between them. The CDR3 bases are TGCGCCAGCAGGGAAACAGATACGCAGTATTTT. Protein: CASRETDTQYF.

CDR3 protein: CASSESVRNEKLFF. CDR3 in DNA: TGTGCCAGCAGTGAGTCGGTTAGAAATGAAAAACTGTTTTTT. The chain is built from TRBV2 and TRBJ1-4, with D unclear. This CDR3 has 14 amino acids. Germline V gene data show CDR1 as SNHLY and CDR2 as FYNNEI. Trimming took 3 bases from V and 5 from J, leaving 10 bases between them. Using reference TRBV2 and TRBJ1-4 for the parts outside the CDR3, the full variable domain is EPEVTQTPSHQVTQMGQEVILRCVPISNHLYFYWYRQILGQKVEFLVSFYNNEISEKSEIFDDQFSVERPDGSNFTLKIRSTKLEDSAMYFCASSESVRNEKLFFGSGTQLSVL.

This sequence joins TRBV10-3 and TRBJ2-1; the match to TRBD1 covers 10 bases. The CDR3 spans 13 residues. The V gene end was trimmed by 7 bases and the J gene end by 6 bases; junction bases not matched to a gene: 3. Germline V gene sequence: CDR1 ENHRY, CDR2 SYGVKD. In DNA form, the CDR3 reads TGTGCCATCATGCGGACAGGGGGCAATGAGCAGTTCTTC. As protein: CAIMRTGGNEQFF.

The chain is built from TRBV7-9 and TRBJ2-5; TRBD2 might be the D (6 bases). CDR1 is SEHNR and CDR2 is FQNEAQ in the germline V gene (reference sequence). This CDR3 has 13 amino acids. V lost 5 bases and J 4 bases, leaving 11 bases between the germline ends. The CDR3 reads CASSQLAGETQYF. The CDR3, as DNA: TGTGCCAGCAGCCAACTAGCCGGAGAGACCCAGTACTTC.

The chain has TRBV10-3 and TRBJ1-2, with D unresolved. This CDR3 comprises 12 residues. Germline V gene sequence: CDR1 ENHRY, CDR2 SYGVKD. Trimming removed 7 bases from V and 2 bases from J, with 8 bases in between. Here the CDR3 reads CAITLDNYGYTF. CDR3 nucleotides: TGTGCCATCACCCTCGACAACTATGGCTACACCTTC.

The V call is TRBV4-1, the J call TRBJ2-2, with 9 bases that match TRBD2. V was clipped by 7 bases and J by 5 bases; unmatched bases: 17. Germline V lookup: CDR1 MGHRA, CDR2 YSYEKL. The CDR3 consists of 18 residues. The CDR3 nucleotides are TGCGCCAGCAACCGCTTTCAGCGGGGGGCCCTCGAGACCGGGGAGCTGTTTTTT. Translating gives CASNRFQRGALETGELFF.

The chain couples TRBV28 to TRBJ1-2, with TRBD1 as a possible D gene (5 bases). This CDR3 comprises 13 residues. CDR1 is MDHEN and CDR2 is SYDVKM in the germline V gene. The ends were cut back, 4 bases at V and 7 bases at J, with 13 bases in the middle. DNA for the CDR3: TGTGCCAGCAGTTCCGGCCAGGGACGTGGCTACACCTTC. It is translated as CASSSGQGRGYTF.

V and J are TRBV5-1 and TRBJ1-2; D call uncertain. V gave up 2 bases and J gave up 2 bases, with 10 bases separating them. The CDR3 runs to 14 residues. Germline V gene sequence: CDR1 SGHRS, CDR2 YFSETQ. The CDR3 loop is CASSFDGINYGYTF. In DNA, the CDR3 is TGCGCCAGCAGCTTCGACGGAATCAACTATGGCTACACCTTC.

V and J are TRBV20-1 and TRBJ2-5; D ambiguous. The length of the CDR3 is 11 residues. With 2 bases removed from V and 11 bases from J, the gap between germline ends came to 12 bases. The germline gives CDR1 DFQATT, CDR2 SNEGSKA (reference sequence). CDR3 amino acids: CSARLSAEQYF. DNA of the CDR3: TGCAGTGCTAGATTAAGTGCTGAGCAGTACTTC.

The genes are TRBV29-1 and TRBJ2-1; TRBD2 matches 8 bases. The CDR3 runs 14 residues. The V segment lost 5 bases and the J segment 0 bases; nucleotides outside the gene matches: 3. Germline assignment: CDR1 SQVTM and CDR2 ANQGSEA. CDR3 in DNA: TGCAGCGTTAAGCGGGGGAGCTCCTACAATGAGCAGTTCTTC. This codes for CSVKRGSSYNEQFF.

CDR3 bases: TGTGCCAGCAGCCAAGTCCCCCAGGACAGGGATGAGCAGTTCTTC. Translating it yields CASSQVPQDRDEQFF. The rearrangement links TRBV3-1 to TRBJ2-1, with 8 bases fitting TRBD1. Germline V gene lookup returns CDR1 LGHDT and CDR2 YNNKEL (reference sequence). Trimming removed 1 base from V and 8 bases from J; junction bases left unmatched: 7. The CDR3 totals 15 residues.

This rearrangement joins TRBV15 to TRBJ1-2, with 8 bases fitting TRBD1. Looked up from germline, CDR1 is LNHNV and CDR2 is YYDKDF (reference sequence). The CDR3 extends over 16 amino acids. V shed 0 bases, J shed 8 bases, and the junction held 11 bases outside the gene matches. Here the CDR3 reads CATSRERTGQLRGYTF. CDR3 bases: TGTGCCACCAGCAGAGAAAGGACAGGGCAGCTAAGAGGCTACACCTTC.

The sample holds a few counts of this clonotype. The rearrangement joins TRBV6-5 to TRBJ2-7; D perhaps matches TRBD2 (6 bases). The CDR3 totals 12 residues. Germline V gene sequence: CDR1 MNHEY, CDR2 SVGAGI. V lost 6 bases, J lost 7 bases, and 13 bases lay in between. CDR3 loop: CASSRMGGEQYF. The DNA for the CDR3 is TGTGCCAGCAGCCGTATGGGGGGAGAGCAGTACTTC.

The chain has TRBV19 and TRBJ2-3; TRBD1 matches at 7 bases. The J segment lost 8 bases and the V segment lost 6 bases, leaving 11 bases of the junction unmatched. This CDR3 has 14 residues. CDR1 is LNHDA, CDR2 SQIVND, per germline (reference sequence). DNA for the CDR3: TGTGCCAGTAGCCCGGGACAGCGTCGGAGTACGCAGTATTTT. Amino acid sequence: CASSPGQRRSTQYF. Looking up the rest from reference TRBV19 and TRBJ2-3 gives the full variable domain: DGGITQSPKYLFRKEGQNVTLSCEQNLNHDAMYWYRQDPGQGLRLIYYSQIVNDFQKGDIAEGYSVSREKKESFPLTVTSAQKNPTAFYLCASSPGQRRSTQYFGPGTRLTVL.